These T cell receptor beta chains were read from a single sample in a study of shared clonotypes between healthy human individuals. This table comes from immunoSEQ multiplex PCR, and its TCRdb copy is limited to in-frame clones, with some not included. The data contain about 100,000 clones, 68% of them singletons. The sequencing sample was made of memory CD8+ T cells sorted from blood. These receptors were obtained from a woman in her 30s in good health. Both conserved end residues are part of each CDR3. D genes are given only for firm matches. The size field is filled for only some rows; it gives once, few, many or a size class.

V,J,D,size,DNA,CDR3
TRBV7-8,TRBJ1-1,.,.,TGTGCCAGCAGCTTATCTCTGGAAAACACTGAAGCTTTCTTT,CASSLSLENTEAFF
TRBV6-4,TRBJ2-7,.,.,TGTGCCAGCAGCTTAACGGGGAGCTCCTACGAGCAGTACTTC,CASSLTGSSYEQYF
TRBV28,TRBJ2-7,.,few,TGTGCCAGCAGTTTATTCCCAGGGGTCGAGCAGTACTTC,CASSLFPGVEQYF
TRBV28,TRBJ2-7,.,.,TGTGCCAGCAGTTCAGTGCCGGGACCGGGACCGAAACGGCAGTACTTC,CASSSVPGPGPKRQYF
TRBV15,TRBJ2-1,.,.,TGTGCCACCAGCCCCAGACCGCTCAATGAGCAGTTCTTC,CATSPRPLNEQFF
TRBV28,TRBJ1-4,TRBD1,many,TGTGCCAGCATCCCCGGCTGGGGGACAGGAAGTCACAGTTCCGGTGAAAAACTGTTTTTT,CASIPGWGTGSHSSGEKLFF
TRBV28,TRBJ2-1,TRBD2,.,TGTGCCAGCAGTTTAAGTAGCGGGAGAAGTTTCAATGAGCAGTTCTTC,CASSLSSGRSFNEQFF
TRBV10-3,TRBJ2-7,.,.,TGTGCCATCAGTGAGTCGATGTCCCCCGGGGTTTACGAGCAGTACTTC,CAISESMSPGVYEQYF
TRBV5-6,TRBJ2-7,.,.,TGTGCCAGCAGCCATGGGACAAGTCCCTCCTACGAGCAGTACTTC,CASSHGTSPSYEQYF
TRBV5-4,TRBJ1-5,TRBD1,few,TGTGCCAGCAGCTTTAGGGACAGAGAACTCCTTAGCAATCAGCCCCAGCATTTT,CASSFRDRELLSNQPQHF
TRBV10-3,TRBJ1-2,TRBD1,many,TGTGCCATCATGGGGGACAGGGACCTTCTCTATGGCTACACCTTC,CAIMGDRDLLYGYTF
TRBV6-1,TRBJ1-4,TRBD1,few,TGTGCCAGCAGCGAGTGGACAGGGTTCGGTGAAAAACTGTTTTTT,CASSEWTGFGEKLFF
TRBV2,TRBJ2-7,TRBD1,.,TGTGCCACCGAGGGGCAGGGGGCGGACGAGCAGTACTTC,CATEGQGADEQYF
TRBV5-1,TRBJ1-1,.,.,TGCGCCAGCAGTGCGGGACACGAAAACACTGAAGCTTTCTTT,CASSAGHENTEAFF
TRBV28,TRBJ2-5,.,.,TGTGCCAGCAGTTTTGGGGGTGAAGAGACCCAGTACTTC,CASSFGGEETQYF
TRBV19,TRBJ2-7,.,.,TGTGCCAGTAGTATAACCCTCGGACGGCTCGTCGAGCAGTACTTC,CASSITLGRLVEQYF
TRBV15,TRBJ2-2,.,medium-sized,TGTGCCACCAGCAGCCGACAGGTCACCGGGGAGCTGTTTTTT,CATSSRQVTGELFF
TRBV19,TRBJ2-5,.,.,TGTGCCAGTAGTATTAGAGTTTTATCTGTAGAGACCCAGTACTTC,CASSIRVLSVETQYF
TRBV7-2,TRBJ2-7,TRBD2,.,TGTGCCAGCAGCCCTTGGACTAGCGGGGGCTCCTACGAGCAGTACTTC,CASSPWTSGGSYEQYF
TRBV5-6,TRBJ2-7,.,.,TGTGCCAGCAGCCGAGGAGGGGTCGAGCAGTACTTC,CASSRGGVEQYF
TRBV28,TRBJ2-7,TRBD1,once,TGTGCCAGCAGTTCGGACAGGGGGCTTTACGAGCAGTACTTC,CASSSDRGLYEQYF
TRBV6-4,TRBJ1-3,.,once,TGTGCCAGCAGGCTGTCCGCCGACTCTGGAAACACCATATATTTT,CASRLSADSGNTIYF
TRBV4-1,TRBJ2-1,.,.,TGCGCCAGCAGCCAAGAGTCGTATGGCAGGGGCAGGGATGAGCAGTTCTTC,CASSQESYGRGRDEQFF
TRBV18,TRBJ2-7,.,.,TGTGCCAGCTCACCATTCGACTCCTACGAGCAGTACTTC,CASSPFDSYEQYF
TRBV9,TRBJ2-3,TRBD2,.,TGTGCCAGCAGCGTAGCGGGAGGTTCAGATACGCAGTATTTT,CASSVAGGSDTQYF
TRBV5-1,TRBJ2-7,.,.,TGCGCCAGCAGCTTGGCGGGGAGCTACGCCCCCCGGGAGCAGTACTTC,CASSLAGSYAPREQYF
TRBV15,TRBJ2-1,.,.,TGTGCCACGAGCGGTTTGGACCTAAGGAATGAGCAGTTCTTC,CATSGLDLRNEQFF
TRBV27,TRBJ2-5,TRBD2,.,TGTGCCAGCAGTTTATTGGGACTAGCGGGAGCTGAGACCCAGTACTTC,CASSLLGLAGAETQYF
TRBV2,TRBJ2-7,.,few,TGTGCCAGCAGTCCCACCCGGGGAGACGAGCAGTACTTC,CASSPTRGDEQYF
TRBV5-4,TRBJ2-3,.,once,TGTGCCAGCAGCTTGTGGGGCAGGCACTCTAGCACAGATACGCAGTATTTT,CASSLWGRHSSTDTQYF
TRBV28,TRBJ1-2,.,many,TGTGCCAGCAGTGACCACAGGAGCGCTGGCTACACCTTC,CASSDHRSAGYTF
TRBV28,TRBJ2-7,TRBD2,.,TGTGCCAGCAGGGGGACTAGCGACTACGAGCAGTACTTC,CASRGTSDYEQYF
TRBV28,TRBJ1-3,.,.,TGTGCCAGCAGTTTCCCAGGTCAGCTAGGAAACACCATATATTTT,CASSFPGQLGNTIYF
TRBV29-1,TRBJ1-2,TRBD1,.,TGCAGCGTGGACAGGGGGTATAAAGCCTATGGCTACACCTTC,CSVDRGYKAYGYTF
TRBV25-1,TRBJ1-5,TRBD1,.,TGTGCCAGCAGTGATCGACAGGGGAATCAGCCCCAGCATTTT,CASSDRQGNQPQHF
TRBV13,TRBJ2-7,.,.,TGTGCCAGCAGCCTCGAAGGGGCGGATCACTACGAGCAGTACTTC,CASSLEGADHYEQYF
TRBV7-4,TRBJ1-1,TRBD1,.,TGTGCCAGCAGCCCCACCGACAGGGAGTCGGGGACTGAAGCTTTCTTT,CASSPTDRESGTEAFF
TRBV10-1,TRBJ2-7,.,.,TGCGCCAGCAGTGACCGAGGACTACCGCCCTACGAGCAGTACTTC,CASSDRGLPPYEQYF
TRBV6-1,TRBJ1-1,TRBD1,.,TGTGCCAGCAGTGATAAACATTACCGGGACAGAAACACTGAAGCTTTCTTT,CASSDKHYRDRNTEAFF
TRBV10-1,TRBJ1-1,.,.,TGCGCCAGCAGGAACAGCCCGAACACTGAAGCTTTCTTT,CASRNSPNTEAFF
TRBV4-1,TRBJ2-1,TRBD2,.,TGCGCCAGCACAAAGAGAGCGGGAGACTACAATGAGCAGTTCTTC,CASTKRAGDYNEQFF